This entry lists 26 T cell receptor beta chains sequenced from one sample in a study of T cell responses to AZD1222 COVID-19 vaccine. Assay: immunoSEQ multiplex PCR; the TCRdb copy retains only in-frame clones and omits some. The repertoire holds about 120,000 clones, 80% to 90% seen once, with 2.4% in the top ten. The sequences come from peripheral blood, collected on day 0 of AZD1222 vaccination. These TCRs come from an adult in good health.

The chain links TRBV7-6 to TRBJ2-1; 9 nucleotides line up with TRBD2. The CDR3 totals 19 residues. Trimming took 4 bases from V and 5 from J; bases not matched to a gene: 18. Germline CDR1 reads SGHVS; CDR2 reads FNYEAQ. CDR3 nucleotides: TGTGCCAGCAGCTCTCAATTGGCCCTGGGACTAGCTGTGAACAATGAGCAGTTCTTC. Its translation: CASSSQLALGLAVNNEQFF.

CDR3 in amino acids: CASSTGLAEYEQYF. For the CDR3, the DNA is TGTGCCAGCAGCACGGGACTAGCGGAATACGAGCAGTACTTC. This chain uses TRBV7-9 with TRBJ2-7; 11 bases are a match to TRBD2. Germline values: CDR1 SEHNR, CDR2 FQNEAQ (reference sequence). This CDR3 has 14 residues. The J segment lost 4 bases and the V segment lost 5 bases, leaving 4 bases of the junction unmatched.

This clone was detected only once. This sequence joins TRBV19 and TRBJ1-1, with D uncertain. From germline, CDR1 is LNHDA and CDR2 SQIVND (reference sequence). Deletions cut 1 base from V and 5 bases from J, with 8 bases between. The length of the CDR3 is 13 residues. CDR3 in DNA: TGTGCCAGTAGTATAGTGGGTCGGACTGAAGCTTTCTTT. Encoded protein: CASSIVGRTEAFF.

This rearrangement joins TRBV19 to TRBJ1-5; TRBD1 might be the D (5 bases). Trimming took 2 bases from V and 6 from J, leaving 17 bases between them. The germline V gene has CDR1 LNHDA and CDR2 SQIVND (reference sequence). CDR3 length equals 16 residues. CDR3 loop: CASSIRGGGFGQPQHF. Written as DNA, the CDR3 is TGTGCCAGTAGTATACGAGGCGGGGGTTTTGGTCAGCCCCAGCATTTT. The full variable domain, in which reference TRBV19 and TRBJ1-5 provide the parts outside the CDR3, is DGGITQSPKYLFRKEGQNVTLSCEQNLNHDAMYWYRQDPGQGLRLIYYSQIVNDFQKGDIAEGYSVSREKKESFPLTVTSAQKNPTAFYLCASSIRGGGFGQPQHFGDGTRLSIL.

The sample holds one count of this clone. The rearrangement uses TRBV6-6 and TRBJ2-2; D is unresolved. The V and J ends lost 8 bases and 4 bases respectively, with 14 bases between them. The V gene's germline CDR1 is MNHNY and CDR2 SVGAGI (reference sequence). This CDR3 is 14 amino acids long. CDR3 coding DNA: TGTGCCAGCGTGAAGGTGGAAGGCACCGGGGAGCTGTTTTTT. This codes for CASVKVEGTGELFF.

The chain employs TRBV27 and TRBJ1-5, with 8 positions matching TRBD1. V was clipped by 5 bases and J by 4 bases; unmatched bases: 4. The CDR3 covers 14 residues. Germline CDR1 MNHEY, CDR2 SMNVEV (reference sequence). CDR3 in DNA: TGTGCCAGCAGTCCGCGGACAGGGAATCAGCCCCAGCATTTT. Protein product: CASSPRTGNQPQHF.

A word on this clone: Other DNA variants within this sample encode the same CDR3. The chain is built from TRBV24-1 and TRBJ1-5; D is perhaps TRBD1 (6 bases). There are 13 residues in the CDR3. Looked up from germline, CDR1 is KGHDR and CDR2 is SFDVKD. Trimming took off 9 bases at V and 2 bases at J, with 10 bases between the two ends. CDR3 DNA sequence: TGTGCCACCCAGGACAGAGGCAATCAGCCCCAGCATTTT. Protein: CATQDRGNQPQHF.

This rearrangement joins TRBV6-6 to TRBJ1-1, with D perhaps TRBD1 (5 bases). Between the trimmed V and J ends, which lost 7 bases and 1 base, there was a span of 10 bases. CDR1 and CDR2 (germline): MNHNY, SVGAGI (reference sequence). The CDR3 runs to 13 residues. The CDR3 loop is CASKGDGNTEAFF. The CDR3 bases are TGTGCCAGCAAAGGGGACGGGAACACTGAAGCTTTCTTT.

The chain joins TRBV29-1 to TRBJ2-2, with D unresolved. This CDR3 has 12 residues. The ends were cut back, 5 bases at V and 4 bases at J, with 8 bases in the middle. Germline CDR1 reads SQVTM; CDR2 reads ANQGSEA. The CDR3 spells CSVPFGTGELFF. Written as DNA, the CDR3 is TGCAGCGTTCCCTTTGGCACCGGGGAGCTGTTTTTT.

The rearrangement links TRBV9 to TRBJ2-7, with a weak D call TRBD2 (5 bases). Germline-derived CDR1 and CDR2 are SGDLS and YYNGEE. CDR3 length equals 16 residues. With 0 bases removed from V and 4 bases from J, the gap between germline ends came to 17 bases. Here the CDR3 DNA reads TGTGCCAGCAGCGTAGGGGCTAGCTCGAAACCTTACGAGCAGTACTTC. Translating gives CASSVGASSKPYEQYF.

This chain joins TRBV5-1 and TRBJ2-7; 13 bases map to TRBD2. This CDR3 region has 17 residues. The V gene's germline CDR1 is SGHRS and CDR2 YFSETQ. J was trimmed by 6 bases and V by 0 bases; bases with no gene match: 9. In nucleotides, the CDR3 is TGCGCCAGCAGCTTGGGGACTAGCGGGAGCGGGTTACGCGAGCAGTACTTC. It codes for CASSLGTSGSGLREQYF.

This clone was detected only once. The J gene is TRBJ2-3, the V gene TRBV28; 8 bases agree with TRBD2. The CDR3 has 15 amino acids. CDR1 is MDHEN, CDR2 SYDVKM, per germline. V shed 6 bases, J shed 1 base, and the junction held 6 bases outside the gene matches. CDR3 loop: CASRNSGAGTDTQYF. In DNA, the CDR3 is TGTGCCAGCAGAAATAGCGGGGCGGGCACAGATACGCAGTATTTT. The entire variable domain, with the rest obtained from reference TRBV28 and TRBJ2-3, is as follows: DVKVTQSSRYLVKRTGEKVFLECVQDMDHENMFWYRQDPGLGLRLIYFSYDVKMKEKGDIPEGYSVSREKKERFSLILESASTNQTSMYLCASRNSGAGTDTQYFGPGTRLTVL.

This chain links TRBV28 with TRBJ2-5, with 7 bases fitting TRBD1. CDR3 length: 15 amino acids. With 3 bases clipped from V and 4 bases from J, the junction kept 8 bases outside the gene matches. Looked up from germline, CDR1 is MDHEN and CDR2 is SYDVKM. The CDR3 bases are TGTGCCAGCAGTTTCCTAGGACAGGCGAGAGAGACCCAGTACTTC. This translates into CASSFLGQARETQYF.

The V gene is TRBV29-1, the J gene TRBJ2-1; perhaps D is TRBD1 or TRBD2 (5 bases each). This CDR3 spans 14 amino acids. V lost 7 bases and J 2 bases, leaving 15 bases between the germline ends. CDR1 and CDR2 from the germline V gene are SQVTM and ANQGSEA. CDR3 coding DNA: TGCAGCGCACGGTCCCTGGGGGCCTACAATGAGCAGTTCTTC. Its protein is CSARSLGAYNEQFF.

V usage is TRBV18 and J usage is TRBJ2-1; 11 bases are a match to TRBD2. V lost 6 bases and J lost 3; bases outside the gene matches: 4. Per the germline V gene, CDR1 is KGHSH and CDR2 is LQKENI. This CDR3 spans 15 amino acids. CDR3 region: CASSLGTSGYNEQFF. For the CDR3, the DNA is TGTGCCAGCTCCCTCGGGACTAGCGGCTACAATGAGCAGTTCTTC.

V usage is TRBV19 and J usage is TRBJ1-3; D remains ambiguous. This CDR3 has 15 amino acids. V shed 10 bases and J shed 0 bases, with 16 bases lying between them. The germline V gene has CDR1 LNHDA and CDR2 SQIVND (reference sequence). The CDR3 loop reads CATRARFSSGNTIYF. CDR3 bases: TGTGCCACCCGGGCCCGCTTTTCCTCTGGAAACACCATATATTTT.

The rearrangement uses TRBV29-1 and TRBJ2-1, with TRBD2 matching over 7 bases. The CDR3 covers 16 residues. CDR1 and CDR2 from the germline V gene are SQVTM and ANQGSEA. V gave up 6 bases and J gave up 5 bases; unmatched junction bases: 16. CDR3 residues: CSVGGSVGGGNNEQFF. The DNA for the CDR3 is TGCAGCGTGGGGGGGTCGGTGGGAGGAGGGAACAATGAGCAGTTCTTC.

The chain has TRBV29-1 and TRBJ1-2; the D is unclear. The CDR3 has 15 amino acids. Trimming took 1 base from V and 1 from J, leaving 13 bases between them. CDR1 is SQVTM, CDR2 ANQGSEA, per germline. The CDR3 region has the DNA TGCAGCGTTGAAGTCAGCGGCTTTGGTAACTATGGCTACACCTTC. It is translated as CSVEVSGFGNYGYTF.

In its sample, this clone was seen a few times. The gene calls are TRBV18 and TRBJ2-1, with 11 nucleotides matching TRBD2. CDR1 is KGHSH, CDR2 LQKENI, per germline. With V trimmed by 3 bases and J by 2 bases, 6 bases remained unmatched. The CDR3 length is 17 residues. The CDR3 nucleotides read TGTGCCAGCTCACCCCTTTTAGCGGGAGGGACCTACAATGAGCAGTTCTTC. Amino acid sequence: CASSPLLAGGTYNEQFF.

Note on this clone: At the DNA level, this CDR3 is encoded by other sequences in the same sample as well. The chain links TRBV15 to TRBJ2-5, with D uncertain. The CDR3 contains 12 residues. From germline, CDR1 is LNHNV and CDR2 YYDKDF (reference sequence). With 0 bases removed from V and 5 bases from J, the gap between germline ends came to 4 bases. CDR3 sequence: CATSRDRETQYF. DNA of the CDR3: TGTGCCACCAGCAGAGATAGGGAGACCCAGTACTTC.

The chain is built from TRBV28 and TRBJ1-2; 9 bases align to TRBD1. The CDR3 sequence is 14 residues long. The V gene end was trimmed by 5 bases and the J gene end by 5 bases; junction bases not matched to a gene: 6. The V gene's germline CDR1 is MDHEN and CDR2 SYDVKM. The CDR3 region is CASSPRDRVYGYTF. The CDR3 DNA reads TGTGCCAGCAGTCCCCGGGACAGGGTATATGGCTACACCTTC.

The sample holds a few counts of this clone. The chain uses TRBV5-5 and TRBJ2-7; 8 bases map to TRBD1. CDR3 length equals 13 residues. Germline CDR1 and CDR2: SGHKS and YYEKEE (reference sequence). V gave up 4 bases and J gave up 5 bases; unmatched junction bases: 5. CDR3 nucleotide sequence: TGTGCCAGCAGCACAGGGGGGCGTAACGAGCAGTACTTC. It is translated as CASSTGGRNEQYF. The full variable domain, in which reference TRBV5-5 and TRBJ2-7 provide the parts outside the CDR3, is DAGVTQSPTHLIKTRGQQVTLRCSPISGHKSVSWYQQVLGQGPQFIFQYYEKEERGRGNFPDRFSARQFPNYSSELNVNALLLGDSALYLCASSTGGRNEQYFGPGTRLTVT.

The gene calls are TRBV2 and TRBJ1-2; D gene ambiguous. Germline CDR1 SNHLY, CDR2 FYNNEI. The germline V and J ends were trimmed by 4 bases and 3 bases, with 15 bases remaining between them. This CDR3 is 15 amino acids long. CDR3 sequence (DNA): TGTGCCAGCAGTGTAACAGAGACCCTTGACTATGGCTACACCTTC. Its protein product is CASSVTETLDYGYTF.

This chain connects TRBV5-4 to TRBJ1-1; 9 nucleotides agree with TRBD1. Looked up from germline, CDR1 is SGHNT and CDR2 is YYREEE (reference sequence). Germline trimming cut 0 bases from V and 5 bases from J; bases unmatched to any gene: 5. The CDR3 totals 15 residues. The DNA of the CDR3 is TGTGCCAGCAGCTTGGCTCGGACAGGGGATACTGAAGCTTTCTTT. This sequence encodes CASSLARTGDTEAFF. Full variable domain (missing parts from reference TRBV5-4 and TRBJ1-1): ETGVTQSPTHLIKTRGQQVTLRCSSQSGHNTVSWYQQALGQGPQFIFQYYREEENGRGNFPPRFSGLQFPNYSSELNVNALELDDSALYLCASSLARTGDTEAFFGQGTRLTVV.

The chain recombines TRBV7-6 with TRBJ2-2; D remains ambiguous. CDR1 is SGHVS, CDR2 FNYEAQ, per germline. The CDR3 consists of 15 residues. Trimming removed 4 bases at V and 2 bases at J, with 11 bases between. The CDR3 DNA reads TGTGCCAGCAGCTCATTAGGCCCCAACACCGGGGAGCTGTTTTTT. Amino acid sequence: CASSSLGPNTGELFF.

The chain links TRBV6-1 to TRBJ1-2; D unclear. CDR3 length: 14 amino acids. The V and J ends lost 5 bases and 2 bases respectively, with 12 bases between them. CDR1 and CDR2 from the germline V gene are MNHNS and SASEGT. CDR3 nucleotide sequence: TGTGCCAGCAGTCGGACGGAAATCAACTATGGCTACACCTTC. Its translation: CASSRTEINYGYTF.